The source of this T cell receptor (beta chain) is a study of CD8 T cells in cerebrospinal fluid in Alzheimer's disease (TCRdb year 2020). As for the study more broadly: CSF T cell clonal expansion was assessed with two single-cell approaches: plate-based nested PCR sequencing and droplet-based sequencing. A total of 20 to 30 samples were covered by the CSF gene-expression analysis, which included Parkinson's disease patients. In the droplet-based CSF analysis comparing patients with controls, roughly ten healthy controls (approximately 11,000 cells) and roughly ten patients with MCI or Alzheimer's disease (over 10,000 cells) were included. The study tested whether clonally expanded T cells were present in cerebrospinal fluid from healthy elderly individuals and from patients with neurodegenerative disease.

This clonotype is large (0.1 to 1%) by its frequency; no count is available. It lacks a known antigen. Every participant was in good physical condition and had no acute infectious disease. Neurodegeneration in patients was confirmed using biomarkers including neurofilament, amyloid-beta and tau. For droplet-based sequencing, live CSF cells were sorted with a live/dead marker. CSF was obtained by lumbar puncture, and immune cells were pelleted by centrifugation at 300g. Each CSF sample was checked for red blood cells, and any sample showing blood contamination was excluded. CSF cells were cryopreserved in freezing medium, frozen overnight at -80 degrees C, and subsequently stored in liquid nitrogen. Before analysis, CSF samples were stored for less than six months. The CDR3 spans 14 residues, from the cysteine through the phenylalanine. No DNA appears here. Sequences SGHTS (CDR1) and YDEGEE (CDR2) are obtained from the germline V gene.

Beyond this particular receptor, the publication reports: The EBV-specific clones were neither the most highly expanded clones nor enriched among patients. A higher percentage of TCRs was made up by the largest CSF clone in patients with MCI or Alzheimer's disease than in controls. In pooled data, a highly expanded clone (at least 3% of TCRs) occurred in 1 of 10 healthy subjects versus most of the 6 Alzheimer's patients. The overall clonality comparison included only samples with detectable clones (11 healthy, 5 MCI, 5 AD, 6 PD). The authors warned that finding EBV-specific TCRs in CSF does not prove a causal connection between EBV and Alzheimer's disease.

The library relied on 10x single-cell sequencing. Profiling of CSF cells was done with 10X Genomics single-cell V(D)J and 5' gene-expression libraries. CSF single-cell TCR libraries were sequenced on an Illumina NextSeq550. From the authors' description of their analysis: V(D)J reads were aligned to the vdj-GRCh38 alts ensemble 2.0.0 reference and processed with the Cell Ranger vdj pipeline. A clonotype was defined as a group of cell barcodes sharing the same set of productive CDR3 nucleotide sequences. To link clonality with transcriptional profiles, clonotype information was added to the Seurat v3.0 gene-expression metadata. Any CSF cell with more than 1,800 genes, more than 7,500 UMIs or more than 10% mitochondrial reads was removed. CDR3-beta sequences were compared against VDJdb to identify TCRs with known antigen specificity. Network analysis of clone sharing used the R package qgraph and included only TCRs with complete alpha and beta chains. TCRdb reprocessed the reads and lists each CDR3 protein sequence as a single entry, with no DNA. The V and J calls come from TCRdb's annotation, not from the publication. This sample's table lists 1,000 to 1,500 distinct CDR3 sequences. The ten largest clones add up to approximately 8.3% of the sample.

This TCR came from a human donor with Alzheimer's disease. The chain joins TRBV5-8 to TRBJ1-2. Sequencing was carried out using cerebrospinal fluid. The CDR3 protein sequence reads: CASSQDGRNYGYTF.